Listed here are 21 T cell receptor beta chains from one sample, sequenced in a study of blood T cell repertoires in COVID-19. The table came from immunoSEQ multiplex PCR; TCRdb's copy has only in-frame clones and leaves some out. Counted here are about 150,000 clones, about 87% occurring once; the ten biggest clones make up roughly 0.58%. The sample was peripheral blood. The receptors derive from a man aged 55 to 70 with COVID-19, enrolled during active disease.

The chain combines TRBV7-3 with TRBJ2-3, with TRBD2 identical over 8 bases. The CDR3 sequence is 15 residues long. J lost 2 bases, V lost 5 bases, and 6 bases had no gene match. The germline CDR1 and CDR2 sequences are SGHTA and FQGTGA. The CDR3 reads CASSPTSVNTDTQYF. CDR3 bases: TGTGCCAGCAGCCCGACTAGCGTCAACACAGATACGCAGTATTTT.

The chain has TRBV7-2 and TRBJ1-5; D is unclear. The V end was cut by 0 bases, the J end by 0 bases, with 12 bases between. The CDR3 length is 17 residues. Germline loops: CDR1 SGHTA, CDR2 FQGNSA. DNA for the CDR3: TGTGCCAGCAGCTTAGCAGCTGGCGGAATTAGCAATCAGCCCCAGCATTTT. Protein: CASSLAAGGISNQPQHF.

This clone came up a few times. CDR3 DNA sequence: TGTGCCAGCAGAAAGGACAGGGGAACAACTAATGAAAAACTGTTTTTT. Protein: CASRKDRGTTNEKLFF. J is TRBJ1-4 and V is TRBV2; 9 bases are a match to TRBD1. Looked up from germline, CDR1 is SNHLY and CDR2 is FYNNEI. The V and J ends lost 6 bases and 0 bases, in that order; junction bases with no gene match: 5. The CDR3 consists of 16 residues. Filled out from reference TRBV2 and TRBJ1-4, the complete variable domain reads EPEVTQTPSHQVTQMGQEVILRCVPISNHLYFYWYRQILGQKVEFLVSFYNNEISEKSEIFDDQFSVERPDGSNFTLKIRSTKLEDSAMYFCASRKDRGTTNEKLFFGSGTQLSVL.

The rearrangement uses TRBV3-1 (or the pseudogene TRBV3-2) and TRBJ2-2; the D gene is possibly TRBD1 (5 bases). The germline V and J ends were trimmed by 6 bases and 0 bases, with 14 bases remaining between them. The CDR3 covers 16 residues. CDR1 LGHDT and CDR2 YNNKEL come from the germline V gene (reference sequence). CDR3 in amino acids: CASRHWTTANTGELFF. The CDR3 DNA follows: TGTGCCAGCAGGCACTGGACGACAGCGAACACCGGGGAGCTGTTTTTT.

The V gene is TRBV6-5, the J gene TRBJ1-2; no definite D call. This CDR3 region has 11 residues. The germline CDR1 and CDR2 sequences are MNHEY and SVGAGI. Trimming stripped 6 bases from V and 2 bases from J, with 4 bases between. The CDR3: CASRANYGYTF. CDR3 bases: TGTGCCAGCAGGGCAAACTATGGCTACACCTTC.

CDR3 loop: CASKWQGNTEAFF. For the CDR3, the DNA is TGTGCCAGCAAGTGGCAGGGAAACACTGAAGCTTTCTTT. The chain carries TRBV6-5 and TRBJ1-1; D possibly corresponds to TRBD1 (5 bases). Germline CDR1 is MNHEY and CDR2 is SVGAGI. V was pared by 7 bases and J by 2 bases, with 11 bases between. CDR3 length equals 13 residues.

The genes are TRBV9 and TRBJ1-2; 8 bases are a match to TRBD1. This CDR3 comprises 13 residues. From germline, CDR1 is SGDLS and CDR2 YYNGEE. V gave up 0 bases and J gave up 12 bases; unmatched junction bases: 7. The CDR3 protein is CASSVGTGYIDTF. Here the CDR3 DNA reads TGTGCCAGCAGCGTAGGGACAGGGTATATTGACACCTTC.

This chain joins TRBV9 and TRBJ1-2; TRBD1 is a possible D gene (5 bases). This CDR3 region has 16 residues. V lost 0 bases and J lost 3, with 15 bases in between. Germline assignment: CDR1 SGDLS and CDR2 YYNGEE. The CDR3 nucleotides are TGTGCCAGCAGCGTAGTGGACACCGGGAGTTACTATGGCTACACCTTC. Protein: CASSVVDTGSYYGYTF.

The V gene is TRBV6-5, the J gene TRBJ1-1; D is ambiguous. V was pared by 5 bases and J by 0 bases, with 7 bases between. This CDR3 is 13 amino acids long. The germline CDR1 and CDR2 sequences are MNHEY and SVGAGI. The CDR3 sequence is CASSSAVNTEAFF. Here the CDR3 DNA reads TGTGCCAGCAGTAGTGCGGTGAACACTGAAGCTTTCTTT.

The gene calls are TRBV10-3 and TRBJ2-7, with TRBD1 matching 7 bases. Germline assignment: CDR1 ENHRY and CDR2 SYGVKD. This CDR3 contains 13 residues. V shed 6 bases and J 2 bases; nucleotides not matched to a gene: 4. The CDR3 is CAISPGQTYEQYF. DNA of the CDR3: TGTGCCATCAGCCCGGGACAGACCTACGAGCAGTACTTC.

The rearrangement uses TRBV12-3 or TRBV12-4 and TRBJ1-2; a weak D match, TRBD1 (5 bases). V shed 5 bases and J shed 8 bases, with 9 bases lying between them. The CDR3 totals 11 residues. CDR3 sequence reads: CASSPNRGYTF. The CDR3 nucleotides are TGTGCCAGCAGTCCTAACAGGGGCTACACCTTC.

The rearrangement uses TRBV28 and TRBJ2-1; 10 positions match TRBD1. Trimming took 6 bases from V and 8 from J; bases not matched to a gene: 13. The CDR3 is 16 residues long. Germline V gene data show CDR1 as MDHEN and CDR2 as SYDVKM. CDR3 sequence reads: CASRRTPGQGYDEQFF. The CDR3 DNA reads TGTGCCAGCAGGCGAACACCGGGACAGGGGTATGATGAGCAGTTCTTC.

The gene calls are TRBV7-2 and TRBJ2-1; TRBD2 matches 11 bases. CDR3 length equals 16 residues. V trimming: 1 base; J trimming: 6 bases; junction bases outside the gene matches: 5. In germline, CDR1 is SGHTA, CDR2 FQGNSA. CDR3 amino acids: CASSLGSGLAGNEQFF. DNA for the CDR3: TGTGCCAGCAGCTTAGGGTCTGGACTAGCGGGCAATGAGCAGTTCTTC.

V usage is TRBV3-1 (or the pseudogene TRBV3-2) and J usage is TRBJ1-1; D is perhaps TRBD1 (5 bases). Germline assignment: CDR1 LGHDT and CDR2 YNNKEL (reference sequence). The CDR3 is 15 residues long. With 7 bases removed from V and 1 base from J, the gap between germline ends came to 16 bases. CDR3 in DNA: TGTGCCAGCACCCCACTTAGGGGAAGGAACACTGAAGCTTTCTTT. Translation gives CASTPLRGRNTEAFF.

This clone was counted a single time. The CDR3 DNA follows: TGTGCCAGCAGCCCCGTTAATGGAAACACCATATATTTT. Translating gives CASSPVNGNTIYF. This rearrangement joins TRBV7-6 to TRBJ1-3, with D unclear. V was cut by 5 bases and J by 3 bases, with 8 bases left in between. Germline assignment: CDR1 SGHVS and CDR2 FNYEAQ. CDR3 size: 13 residues.

The chain employs TRBV3-1 (or the pseudogene TRBV3-2) and TRBJ1-1, with a weak D call TRBD1 (5 bases). With 2 bases removed from V and 5 bases from J, the gap between germline ends came to 9 bases. Germline V CDR1 and CDR2: LGHDT, YNNKEL (reference sequence). CDR3 size: 13 residues. The CDR3 nucleotides are TGTGCCAGCAGCCAACAACGGGGGACTGAAGCTTTCTTT. This gives the protein CASSQQRGTEAFF.

The rearrangement uses TRBV4-3 and TRBJ2-7; D may be TRBD2 (6 bases). V lost 0 bases and J 6 bases, leaving 12 bases between the germline ends. Germline CDR1 LGHNA, CDR2 YSLEER. CDR3 length: 14 residues. As DNA, the CDR3 is TGCGCCAGCAGCCAAGAAGGCGGAGGGAGCGAGCAGTACTTC. This translates into CASSQEGGGSEQYF.

V and J are TRBV6-1 and TRBJ1-5; D may be TRBD1 (6 bases). The CDR3 consists of 16 residues. Trimming took 1 base from V and 7 from J, leaving 17 bases between them. In germline, CDR1 is MNHNS, CDR2 SASEGT. The CDR3 nucleotides read TGTGCCAGCAGTGAAGGGCCAGGCAGGGGCGGGCAGCCCCAGCATTTT. Residues: CASSEGPGRGGQPQHF.

V gene TRBV9 combines with J gene TRBJ1-2, with unresolved D. This CDR3 comprises 15 residues. With 0 bases removed from V and 5 bases from J, the gap between germline ends came to 14 bases. Germline V lookup: CDR1 SGDLS, CDR2 YYNGEE. The CDR3 reads CASSVGEEVTYGYTF. The CDR3 region has the DNA TGTGCCAGCAGCGTAGGAGAGGAAGTCACGTATGGCTACACCTTC.

In its sample, this clone was seen a few times. The CDR3 DNA reads as TGTGCCAGCACCAACAGGGCTGGGACAGAAGCTTTCTTT. Its protein is CASTNRAGTEAFF. J is TRBJ1-1 and V is TRBV3-1 (or the pseudogene TRBV3-2), with TRBD1 as a possible D gene (6 bases). The germline gives CDR1 LGHDT, CDR2 YNNKEL (reference sequence). Trimming removed 7 bases at V and 8 bases at J, with 17 bases between. CDR3 size: 13 residues.

This clone is a singleton in its sample. The chain recombines TRBV19 with TRBJ2-5, with D possibly matching TRBD1 (5 bases). The length of the CDR3 is 14 residues. CDR1 is LNHDA, CDR2 SQIVND, per germline (reference sequence). V lost 3 bases, J lost 1 base, and 9 bases lay in between. As DNA, the CDR3 is TGTGCCAGTAGTATCGGCAGGGCCCAAGAGACCCAGTACTTC. As protein: CASSIGRAQETQYF.